This section outlines one T cell receptor (beta chain) sequence together with its context. Its antigen is still unknown. The CDR3 has 22 residues. The germline V gene has CDR1 MDHEN and CDR2 SYDVKM. Losses at the gene ends were 3 bases for V and 1 base for J; bases not matched to a gene: 16. This sample is part of a study of cytomegalovirus exposure and HLA in healthy donors. The study ran its PCR with 60 Vbeta and 13 Jbeta primers. Profiled with immunoSEQ multiplex PCR; TCRdb holds only in-frame clones, not every one. Of 80,000 to 100,000 clones in the sample, around 80% were seen once. Study observations and caveats: Later analysis suggested links between common viral pathogens and several top significant clusters. Later analysis suggested most CMV-associated TCR beta chains were HLA-restricted.

The TCR sequence derives from a man in his forties or fifties in good health and CMV-seronegative. The V gene is TRBV28, the J gene TRBJ1-6; TRBD1 matches at 12 bases. Source material: PBMCs. CDR3 nucleotides: TGTGCCAGCAGTTTTCTGGGTTACCGGGACAGGGGGCGCCAGTCCTATAATTCACCCCTCCACTTT. Translating it yields CASSFLGYRDRGRQSYNSPLHF. Using reference TRBV28 and TRBJ1-6 for the parts outside the CDR3, the full variable domain is DVKVTQSSRYLVKRTGEKVFLECVQDMDHENMFWYRQDPGLGLRLIYFSYDVKMKEKGDIPEGYSVSREKKERFSLILESASTNQTSMYLCASSFLGYRDRGRQSYNSPLHFGNGTRLTVT.